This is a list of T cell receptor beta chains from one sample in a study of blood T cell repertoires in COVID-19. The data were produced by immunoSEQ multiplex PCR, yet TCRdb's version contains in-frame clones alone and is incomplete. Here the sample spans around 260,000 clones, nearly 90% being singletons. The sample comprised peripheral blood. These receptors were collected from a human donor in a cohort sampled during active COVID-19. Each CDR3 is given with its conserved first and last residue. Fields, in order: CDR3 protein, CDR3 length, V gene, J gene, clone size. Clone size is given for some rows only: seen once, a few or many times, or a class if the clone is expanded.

CDR3aa: CASSQARGVTYEQYF
len: 15
v_gene: TRBV4-3
j_gene: TRBJ2-7
abundance: .

CDR3aa: CASSLGLAGTLGTQYF
len: 16
v_gene: TRBV19
j_gene: TRBJ2-5
abundance: .

CDR3aa: CASSSGYEQYF
len: 11
v_gene: TRBV11-3
j_gene: TRBJ2-7
abundance: .

CDR3aa: CASSATGAGNQPQHF
len: 15
v_gene: TRBV9
j_gene: TRBJ1-5
abundance: once

CDR3aa: CASSLGGTPYYEQYF
len: 15
v_gene: TRBV7-9
j_gene: TRBJ2-7
abundance: .

CDR3aa: CATSDRQTGVYGYTF
len: 15
v_gene: TRBV24-1
j_gene: TRBJ1-2
abundance: .

CDR3aa: CAWSVGVGTEAFF
len: 13
v_gene: TRBV30
j_gene: TRBJ1-1
abundance: .

CDR3aa: CASSYSTRTDYNEQFF
len: 16
v_gene: TRBV6-6
j_gene: TRBJ2-1
abundance: .

CDR3aa: CASRKHTGSYEQYF
len: 14
v_gene: TRBV2
j_gene: TRBJ2-7
abundance: .

CDR3aa: CASSPSPAAVNYGYTF
len: 16
v_gene: TRBV9
j_gene: TRBJ1-2
abundance: .

CDR3aa: CASRSHGTNEKLFF
len: 14
v_gene: TRBV5-1
j_gene: TRBJ1-4
abundance: .

CDR3aa: CSGSQGGANTEAFF
len: 14
v_gene: TRBV29-1
j_gene: TRBJ1-1
abundance: .

CDR3aa: CASSSLPPTDRANYGYTF
len: 18
v_gene: TRBV7-2
j_gene: TRBJ1-2
abundance: .

CDR3aa: CASSTPFRTDTQYF
len: 14
v_gene: TRBV19
j_gene: TRBJ2-3
abundance: .

CDR3aa: CASSETGPYEQYF
len: 13
v_gene: TRBV7-2
j_gene: TRBJ2-7
abundance: once

CDR3aa: CASSLGTEEKLFF
len: 13
v_gene: TRBV7-9
j_gene: TRBJ1-4
abundance: .

CDR3aa: CASSLQGGTEAFF
len: 13
v_gene: TRBV27
j_gene: TRBJ1-1
abundance: .

CDR3aa: CASSKGQGPSGSYEQYF
len: 17
v_gene: TRBV5-1
j_gene: TRBJ2-7
abundance: .

CDR3aa: CASRDGLDLKTLSYEQYF
len: 18
v_gene: TRBV6-7
j_gene: TRBJ2-7
abundance: .

CDR3aa: CASSRGTGDNSYEQYF
len: 16
v_gene: TRBV5-6
j_gene: TRBJ2-7
abundance: .

CDR3aa: CASSLDSSGANVLTF
len: 15
v_gene: TRBV6-5
j_gene: TRBJ2-6
abundance: .

CDR3aa: CASSQEAASGLYEQYF
len: 16
v_gene: TRBV3-1/TRBV3-2
j_gene: TRBJ2-7
abundance: .

CDR3aa: CASSLSRTSAIKGYEQFF
len: 18
v_gene: TRBV5-1
j_gene: TRBJ2-1
abundance: .

CDR3aa: CARQTDSYEQYF
len: 12
v_gene: TRBV21-1
j_gene: TRBJ2-7
abundance: .

CDR3aa: CASSPPVFRSGTEAFF
len: 16
v_gene: TRBV27
j_gene: TRBJ1-1
abundance: .

CDR3aa: CASQSDAYEQYF
len: 12
v_gene: TRBV10-2
j_gene: TRBJ2-7
abundance: once

CDR3aa: CASSPRDRGSGELFF
len: 15
v_gene: TRBV7-2
j_gene: TRBJ2-2
abundance: once

CDR3aa: CASSFTGYSYSPLHF
len: 15
v_gene: TRBV11-2
j_gene: TRBJ1-6
abundance: .

CDR3aa: CSVGGGLNTEAFF
len: 13
v_gene: TRBV29-1
j_gene: TRBJ1-1
abundance: once

CDR3aa: CSVVTGHGQPQHF
len: 13
v_gene: TRBV29-1
j_gene: TRBJ1-5
abundance: .

CDR3aa: CAWYTGLANYGYTF
len: 14
v_gene: TRBV30
j_gene: TRBJ1-2
abundance: .

CDR3aa: CASSQDQGVLETQYF
len: 15
v_gene: TRBV14
j_gene: TRBJ2-5
abundance: .

CDR3aa: CASSHGSPTNEKLFF
len: 15
v_gene: TRBV6-5
j_gene: TRBJ1-4
abundance: .

CDR3aa: CASSQVADNYNSPLHF
len: 16
v_gene: TRBV3-1/TRBV3-2
j_gene: TRBJ1-6
abundance: .

CDR3aa: CSVSQGSNQPQHF
len: 13
v_gene: TRBV29-1
j_gene: TRBJ1-5
abundance: .

CDR3aa: CASSLGEGAYGYTF
len: 14
v_gene: TRBV5-4
j_gene: TRBJ1-2
abundance: .

CDR3aa: CASSSPNTHRDLLVTNEKLFF
len: 21
v_gene: TRBV6-7
j_gene: TRBJ1-4
abundance: .

CDR3aa: CASSLTGETQYF
len: 12
v_gene: TRBV27
j_gene: TRBJ2-5
abundance: .

CDR3aa: CASSLGGQGSEKLFF
len: 15
v_gene: TRBV28
j_gene: TRBJ1-4
abundance: .

CDR3aa: CASSKGLAVSYNEQFF
len: 16
v_gene: TRBV5-1
j_gene: TRBJ2-1
abundance: .

CDR3aa: CASSRTQGGPDTQYF
len: 15
v_gene: TRBV18
j_gene: TRBJ2-3
abundance: .

CDR3aa: CASSSRTSGGPSDTQYF
len: 17
v_gene: TRBV19
j_gene: TRBJ2-3
abundance: .

CDR3aa: CASSPSGTSGLYNEQFF
len: 17
v_gene: TRBV7-8
j_gene: TRBJ2-1
abundance: .

CDR3aa: CASSEVMGAYSNQPQHF
len: 17
v_gene: TRBV2
j_gene: TRBJ1-5
abundance: .

CDR3aa: CSASYRDYGYTF
len: 12
v_gene: TRBV20-1
j_gene: TRBJ1-2
abundance: .

CDR3aa: CASSLTGTLWGEQYF
len: 15
v_gene: TRBV5-1
j_gene: TRBJ2-7
abundance: .

CDR3aa: CASSATGYLNTEAFF
len: 15
v_gene: TRBV19
j_gene: TRBJ1-1
abundance: .

CDR3aa: CASSFTDRGAGNTIYF
len: 16
v_gene: TRBV6-5
j_gene: TRBJ1-3
abundance: .

CDR3aa: CASSERTSGILSYNEQFF
len: 18
v_gene: TRBV3-1/TRBV3-2
j_gene: TRBJ2-1
abundance: .

CDR3aa: CASSPGQSSYEQYF
len: 14
v_gene: TRBV18
j_gene: TRBJ2-7
abundance: .

CDR3aa: CASSPTVGGGEQYF
len: 14
v_gene: TRBV18
j_gene: TRBJ2-7
abundance: .

CDR3aa: CASTDSGTGVMNTEAFF
len: 17
v_gene: TRBV7-9
j_gene: TRBJ1-1
abundance: .

CDR3aa: CASGRTSEQYF
len: 11
v_gene: TRBV5-4
j_gene: TRBJ2-7
abundance: .

CDR3aa: CASKTGLEPQHF
len: 12
v_gene: TRBV6-5
j_gene: TRBJ1-5
abundance: .